Below, 8 T cell receptor beta chains from the same sample are listed, as sequenced in a study of T cell changes during pregnancy in multiple sclerosis. Sequencing was performed with immunoSEQ multiplex PCR; in TCRdb, only in-frame clones are kept and a portion is missing. The table records some 66,000 clones, roughly nine tenths of them present only once. This specimen was CD8+ T cells from peripheral blood mononuclear cells, taken before pregnancy. The receptors shown here come from a female donor with multiple sclerosis, enrolled in a pregnancy study.

The chain employs TRBV14 and TRBJ2-7; 7 bases align to TRBD2. V gave up 4 bases and J gave up 0 bases; unmatched junction bases: 6. Germline V lookup: CDR1 SGHDN, CDR2 FVKESK. The CDR3 totals 15 residues. The DNA for the CDR3 is TGTGCCAGCAGCCTAGAAGCGGGACGCTCCTACGAGCAGTACTTC. It encodes CASSLEAGRSYEQYF.

This chain connects TRBV15 to TRBJ2-1; D is possibly TRBD2 (6 bases). Trimming took off 5 bases at V and 2 bases at J, with 16 bases between the two ends. The CDR3 contains 16 residues. The germline V gene encodes CDR1 LNHNV and CDR2 YYDKDF (reference sequence). The CDR3 sequence is CATSGRGLETYNEQFF. The CDR3 nucleotides are TGTGCCACCAGCGGGCGGGGACTCGAAACCTACAATGAGCAGTTCTTC.

V usage is TRBV6-5 and J usage is TRBJ1-5; D is unresolved. The V end lost 2 bases, the J end lost 5 bases, and 13 bases lay between the germline ends. The CDR3 length is 15 residues. The germline CDR1 and CDR2 sequences are MNHEY and SVGAGI. The chain's CDR3 is CASSYPGKFHQPQHF. CDR3 bases: TGTGCCAGCAGTTACCCGGGTAAGTTCCATCAGCCCCAGCATTTT.

The chain employs TRBV7-9 and TRBJ1-2; TRBD1 aligns across 10 bases. The CDR3 contains 13 residues. Trimming at V came to 7 bases and at J to 6 bases, leaving 5 bases not matched to a gene. Germline assignment: CDR1 SEHNR and CDR2 FQNEAQ (reference sequence). The CDR3 spells CASIHGQGDGYTF. The CDR3 DNA sequence: TGTGCCAGCATCCACGGACAGGGGGATGGCTACACCTTC.

This clone appeared once. V and J are TRBV5-5 and TRBJ1-6, with D unresolved. The germline gives CDR1 SGHKS, CDR2 YYEKEE (reference sequence). V lost 5 bases and J lost 7, with 7 bases in between. The CDR3 contains 12 residues. The CDR3 loop is CASSDGNSPLHF. The CDR3 nucleotides are TGTGCCAGCAGTGACGGGAATTCACCCCTCCACTTT.

CDR3 coding DNA: TGTGCCAGCAGTTATGACAGGGGCTCTGGAAACACCATATATTTT. Translation: CASSYDRGSGNTIYF. The chain uses TRBV11-2 and TRBJ1-3; 8 positions agree with TRBD1. The CDR3 runs 15 residues. With V trimmed by 6 bases and J by 0 bases, 4 bases remained unmatched. Germline V lookup: CDR1 SGHAT, CDR2 FQNNGV. The full variable domain, with the rest looked up from reference TRBV11-2 and TRBJ1-3, is EAGVAQSPRYKIIEKRQSVAFWCNPISGHATLYWYQQILGQGPKLLIQFQNNGVVDDSQLPKDRFSAERLKGVDSTLKIQPAKLEDSAVYLCASSYDRGSGNTIYFGEGSWLTVV.

CDR3: CASSLAQGTHSDTDTQYF. CDR3 coding DNA: TGTGCCAGCAGCTTAGCGCAAGGGACACATAGTGACACAGATACGCAGTATTTT. The chain is built from TRBV7-2 and TRBJ2-3; D might be TRBD1 (6 bases). Germline CDR1 is SGHTA and CDR2 is FQGNSA. Trimming stripped 0 bases from V and 2 bases from J, with 18 bases between. The length of the CDR3 is 18 residues. The full variable domain, with the rest looked up from reference TRBV7-2 and TRBJ2-3, is GAGVSQSPSNKVTEKGKDVELRCDPISGHTALYWYRQSLGQGLEFLIYFQGNSAPDKSGLPSDRFSAERTGGSVSTLTIQRTQQEDSAVYLCASSLAQGTHSDTDTQYFGPGTRLTVL.

J is TRBJ2-1 and V is TRBV11-2; no clear D gene. V was shortened by 4 bases and J by 6 bases, with 7 bases between the two germline ends. From germline, CDR1 is SGHAT and CDR2 FQNNGV. This CDR3 region has 12 residues. The DNA for the CDR3 is TGTGCCAGCAGCTCAAACGGCAATGAGCAGTTCTTC. Translation: CASSSNGNEQFF.